This record concerns one T cell receptor (beta chain) sequence. Deletions cut 0 bases from V and 5 bases from J, with 11 bases between. The CDR3 is made up of 14 amino acids. Germline CDR1 SGHNT, CDR2 YYREEE (reference sequence). As handled by the study authors: Reference gene primer amplification in the assay estimated nucleated cell counts. Only in-frame clones appear in the TCRdb table, and some are missing; sequencing was by immunoSEQ multiplex PCR. V and J calls and clone size follow that table, whereas D and trimming were derived from the DNA. The data show 300,000 to 400,000 clones, with 75% to 90% seen just once and just over 7% held by the top ten. This sample is drawn from a study of blood T cell repertoires in COVID-19. As for the study in general: Acute-phase and convalescent COVID-19 samples originated in the United States, Italy and Spain. From T cells, B-cell-depleted T cells, or PBMCs came the material, which was cDNA or gDNA.

Sequencing was performed on peripheral blood. This TCR came from a woman aged 55-70 years with COVID-19, enrolled during active disease. This chain joins TRBV5-4 and TRBJ2-5, with D perhaps matching TRBD2 (5 bases). The CDR3: CASSLDERWETQYF. DNA of the CDR3: TGTGCCAGCAGCTTGGATGAGCGGTGGGAGACCCAGTACTTC.